The text below deals with one TCR beta chain. Its antigen remains unidentified. The record originates from a study of T-cell memory formation after mild COVID-19. Study information: Largely donor-specific sequence clusters came from a couple of donors.

Whole-study results and caveats: Clones that shrank (day 15 to 85) were balanced CD4/CD8, whereas later expanders leaned CD4+.

TCR alpha and TCR beta cDNA libraries carrying sample barcodes and UMIs came from 5'RACE with constant-segment primers. TCRdb independently ran MiXCR on the 5' RACE reads; one entry per CDR3 protein. The sample gives just over 150,000 distinct CDR3 sequences, roughly 30% of which show up once; 12% is in the top ten. The J segment lost 5 bases and the V segment lost 4 bases, leaving 5 bases of the junction unmatched. CDR3 length: 15 residues. Per the germline V gene, CDR1 is SGHRS and CDR2 is YFSETQ. This TCR came from an adult woman who had mild COVID-19 (a few samples of this study predate the infection). Cell type and time point are not known. The chain has TRBV5-1 and TRBJ1-6, with 8 bases fitting TRBD1. Sequencing used PBMCs or a T cell subset sorted from them (not recorded which). CDR3 residues: CASSRTTGDNSPLHF. As DNA, the CDR3 is TGCGCCAGCAGCAGGACGACAGGGGATAATTCACCCCTCCACTTT.